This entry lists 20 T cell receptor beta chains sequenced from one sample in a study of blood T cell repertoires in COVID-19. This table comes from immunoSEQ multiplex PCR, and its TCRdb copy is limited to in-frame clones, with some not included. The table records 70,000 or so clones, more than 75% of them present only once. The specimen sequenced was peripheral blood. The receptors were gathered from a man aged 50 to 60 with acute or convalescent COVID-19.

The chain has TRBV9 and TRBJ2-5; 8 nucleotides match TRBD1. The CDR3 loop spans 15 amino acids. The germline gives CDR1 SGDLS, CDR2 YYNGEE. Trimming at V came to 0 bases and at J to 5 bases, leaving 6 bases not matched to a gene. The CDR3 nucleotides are TGTGCCAGCAGCGTAGAAGGCAGGGGGCAGGAGACCCAGTACTTC. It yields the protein CASSVEGRGQETQYF.

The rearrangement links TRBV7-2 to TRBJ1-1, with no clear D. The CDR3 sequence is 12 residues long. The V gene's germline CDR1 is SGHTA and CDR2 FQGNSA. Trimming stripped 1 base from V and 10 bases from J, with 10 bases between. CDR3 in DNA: TGTGCCAGCAGCTTAGATGGGAGATCAGCTTTCTTT. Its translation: CASSLDGRSAFF.

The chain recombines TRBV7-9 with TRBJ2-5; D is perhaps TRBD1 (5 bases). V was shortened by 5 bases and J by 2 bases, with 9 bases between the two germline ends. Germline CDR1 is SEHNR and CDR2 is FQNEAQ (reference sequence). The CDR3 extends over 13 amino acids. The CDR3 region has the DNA TGTGCCAGCAGCAGACAGCCTCAAGAGACCCAGTACTTC. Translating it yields CASSRQPQETQYF. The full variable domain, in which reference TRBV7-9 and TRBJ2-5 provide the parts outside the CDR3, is DTGVSQNPRHKITKRGQNVTFRCDPISEHNRLYWYRQTLGQGPEFLTYFQNEAQLEKSRLLSDRFSAERPKGSFSTLEIQRTEQGDSAMYLCASSRQPQETQYFGPGTRLLVL.

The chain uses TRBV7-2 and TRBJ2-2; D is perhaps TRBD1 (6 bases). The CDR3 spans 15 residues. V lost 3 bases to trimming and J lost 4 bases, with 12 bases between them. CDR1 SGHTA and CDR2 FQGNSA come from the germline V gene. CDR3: CASSFRGLSTGELFF. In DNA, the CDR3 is TGTGCCAGCAGCTTTAGGGGGTTGAGCACCGGGGAGCTGTTTTTT.

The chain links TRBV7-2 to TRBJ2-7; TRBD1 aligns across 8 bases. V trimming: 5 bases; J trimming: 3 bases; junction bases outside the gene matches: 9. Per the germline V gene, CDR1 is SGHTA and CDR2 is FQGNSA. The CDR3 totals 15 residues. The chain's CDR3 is CASSPRATGGYEQYF. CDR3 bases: TGTGCCAGCAGCCCACGGGCCACAGGGGGCTACGAGCAGTACTTC.

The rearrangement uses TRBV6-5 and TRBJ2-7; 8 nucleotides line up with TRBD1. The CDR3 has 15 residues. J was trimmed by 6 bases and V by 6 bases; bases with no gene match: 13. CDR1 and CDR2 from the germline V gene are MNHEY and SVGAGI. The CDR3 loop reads CASSPFPGQGSEQYF. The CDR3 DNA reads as TGTGCCAGCAGCCCCTTTCCAGGACAGGGATCCGAGCAGTACTTC.

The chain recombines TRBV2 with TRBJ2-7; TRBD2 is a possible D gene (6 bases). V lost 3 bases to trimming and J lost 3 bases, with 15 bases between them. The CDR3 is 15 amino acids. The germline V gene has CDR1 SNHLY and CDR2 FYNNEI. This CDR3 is CASSDGRGLVYEQYV. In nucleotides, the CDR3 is TGTGCCAGCAGTGATGGTAGGGGACTCGTCTACGAGCAGTACGTC.

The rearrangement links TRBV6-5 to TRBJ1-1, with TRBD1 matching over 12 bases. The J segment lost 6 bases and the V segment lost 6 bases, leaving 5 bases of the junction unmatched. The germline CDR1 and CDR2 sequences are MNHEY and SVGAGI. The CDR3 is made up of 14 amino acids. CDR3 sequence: CASRGTGGFAEAFF. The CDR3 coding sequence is TGTGCCAGCAGGGGGACAGGGGGCTTCGCTGAAGCTTTCTTT.

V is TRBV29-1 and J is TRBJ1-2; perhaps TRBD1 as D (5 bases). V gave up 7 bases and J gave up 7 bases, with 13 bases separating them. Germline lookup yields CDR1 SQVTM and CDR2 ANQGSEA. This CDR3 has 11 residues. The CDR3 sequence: CSGQGRGGYTF. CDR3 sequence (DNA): TGCAGCGGCCAGGGTAGAGGTGGCTACACCTTC.

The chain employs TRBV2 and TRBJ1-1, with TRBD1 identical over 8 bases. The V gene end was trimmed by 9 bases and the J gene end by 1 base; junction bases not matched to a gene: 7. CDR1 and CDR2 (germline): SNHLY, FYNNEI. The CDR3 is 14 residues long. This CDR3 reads CARIQDRANTEAFF. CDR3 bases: TGTGCCAGGATCCAGGACAGGGCGAACACTGAAGCTTTCTTT.

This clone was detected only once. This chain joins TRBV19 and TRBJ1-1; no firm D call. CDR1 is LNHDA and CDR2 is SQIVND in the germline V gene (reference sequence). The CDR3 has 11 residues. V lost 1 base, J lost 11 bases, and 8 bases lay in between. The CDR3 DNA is TGTGCCAGTAGTATAGCCTCTTCGGCTTTCTTT. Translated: CASSIASSAFF.

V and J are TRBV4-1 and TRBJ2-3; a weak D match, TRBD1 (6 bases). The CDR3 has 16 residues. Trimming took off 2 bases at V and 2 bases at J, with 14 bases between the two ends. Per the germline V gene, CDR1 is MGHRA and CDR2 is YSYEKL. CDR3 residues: CASSQRSGQTTDTQYF. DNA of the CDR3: TGCGCCAGCAGCCAAAGAAGCGGACAGACCACAGATACGCAGTATTTT.

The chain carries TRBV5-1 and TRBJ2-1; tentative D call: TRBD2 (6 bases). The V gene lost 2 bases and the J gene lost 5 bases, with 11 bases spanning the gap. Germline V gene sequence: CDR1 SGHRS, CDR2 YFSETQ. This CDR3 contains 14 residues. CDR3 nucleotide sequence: TGCGCCAGCAGCTTCCTAGCGACTGACAATGAGCAGTTCTTC. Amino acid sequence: CASSFLATDNEQFF. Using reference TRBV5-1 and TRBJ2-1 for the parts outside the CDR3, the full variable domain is KAGVTQTPRYLIKTRGQQVTLSCSPISGHRSVSWYQQTPGQGLQFLFEYFSETQRNKGNFPGRFSGRQFSNSRSEMNVSTLELGDSALYLCASSFLATDNEQFFGPGTRLTVL.

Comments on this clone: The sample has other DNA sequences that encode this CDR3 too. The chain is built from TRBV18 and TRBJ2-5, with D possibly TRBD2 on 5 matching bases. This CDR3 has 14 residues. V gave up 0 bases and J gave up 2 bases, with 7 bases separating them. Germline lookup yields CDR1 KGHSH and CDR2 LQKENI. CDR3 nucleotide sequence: TGTGCCAGCTCACCACCGGGAGTTCAAGAGACCCAGTACTTC. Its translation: CASSPPGVQETQYF.

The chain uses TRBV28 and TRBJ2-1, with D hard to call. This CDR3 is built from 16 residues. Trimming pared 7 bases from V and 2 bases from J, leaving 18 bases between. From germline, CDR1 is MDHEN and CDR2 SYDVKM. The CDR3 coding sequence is TGTGCCAGCATCAGCAGTTCGAGACAAACCTACAATGAGCAGTTCTTC. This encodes CASISSSRQTYNEQFF. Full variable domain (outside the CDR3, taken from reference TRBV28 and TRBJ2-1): DVKVTQSSRYLVKRTGEKVFLECVQDMDHENMFWYRQDPGLGLRLIYFSYDVKMKEKGDIPEGYSVSREKKERFSLILESASTNQTSMYLCASISSSRQTYNEQFFGPGTRLTVL.

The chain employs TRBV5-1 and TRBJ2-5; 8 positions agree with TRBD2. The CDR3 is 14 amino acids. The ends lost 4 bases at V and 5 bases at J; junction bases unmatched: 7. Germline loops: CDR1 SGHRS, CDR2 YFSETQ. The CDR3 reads CASSPPGGMETQYF. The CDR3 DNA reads TGCGCCAGCAGCCCCCCGGGGGGGATGGAGACCCAGTACTTC.

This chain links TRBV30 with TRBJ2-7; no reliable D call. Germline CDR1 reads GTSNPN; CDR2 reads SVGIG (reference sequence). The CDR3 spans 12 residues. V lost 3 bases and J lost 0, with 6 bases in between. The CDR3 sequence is CAWSGASYEQYV. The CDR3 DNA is TGTGCCTGGAGCGGAGCCTCCTACGAGCAGTACGTC.

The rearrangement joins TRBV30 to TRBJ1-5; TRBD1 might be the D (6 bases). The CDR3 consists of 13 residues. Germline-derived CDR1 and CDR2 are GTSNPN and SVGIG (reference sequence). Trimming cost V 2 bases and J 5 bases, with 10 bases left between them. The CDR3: CAWSIQGYQPQHF. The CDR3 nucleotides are TGTGCCTGGAGTATACAGGGATATCAGCCCCAGCATTTT.

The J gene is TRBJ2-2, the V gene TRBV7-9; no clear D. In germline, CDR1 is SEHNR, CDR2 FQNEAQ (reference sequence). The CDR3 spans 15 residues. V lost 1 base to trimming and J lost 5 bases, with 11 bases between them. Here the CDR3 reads CASSLERVATGELFF. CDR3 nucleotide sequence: TGTGCCAGCAGCTTAGAACGGGTCGCTACCGGGGAGCTGTTTTTT.

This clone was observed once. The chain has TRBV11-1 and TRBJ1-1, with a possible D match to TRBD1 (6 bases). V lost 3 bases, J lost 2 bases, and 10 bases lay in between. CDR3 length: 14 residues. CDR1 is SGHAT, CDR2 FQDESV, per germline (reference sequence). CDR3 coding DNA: TGTGCCAGCAGCTTCGGACAGATTAACACTGAAGCTTTCTTT. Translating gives CASSFGQINTEAFF.